Following are 18 T cell receptor beta chains from one sample sequenced in a study of cytomegalovirus exposure and HLA in healthy donors. Clones were read by immunoSEQ multiplex PCR, and TCRdb kept only the in-frame ones, dropping some. The data contain about 150,000 clones, roughly nine tenths of them singletons. Sample: PBMCs. These receptor sequences come from a woman aged 18-29 years in good health and CMV-seropositive.

The sample holds one count of this clone. This chain uses TRBV9 with TRBJ1-4, with unresolved D. V was cut by 6 bases and J by 10 bases, with 28 bases left in between. This CDR3 is built from 17 residues. Germline CDR1 SGDLS, CDR2 YYNGEE. The CDR3 DNA reads TGTGCCAGCACGGAACCCCAAGGGAGCCCCTATGGAGGAAAACTGTTTTTT. Translating it yields CASTEPQGSPYGGKLFF.

This chain joins TRBV28 and TRBJ2-5; 7 nucleotides agree with TRBD2. The germline V gene has CDR1 MDHEN and CDR2 SYDVKM. J lost 5 bases, V lost 5 bases, and 11 bases had no gene match. The CDR3 contains 15 residues. The CDR3 DNA sequence: TGTGCCAGCAGTCTTCCGGGAGGCCTACAGGAGACCCAGTACTTC. Amino acids: CASSLPGGLQETQYF. The full variable domain, its missing parts supplied by reference TRBV28 and TRBJ2-5, is DVKVTQSSRYLVKRTGEKVFLECVQDMDHENMFWYRQDPGLGLRLIYFSYDVKMKEKGDIPEGYSVSREKKERFSLILESASTNQTSMYLCASSLPGGLQETQYFGPGTRLLVL.

The rearrangement joins TRBV5-1 to TRBJ1-1; a weak D match, TRBD1 (6 bases). Per germline, CDR1 SGHRS and CDR2 YFSETQ. CDR3 size: 13 residues. Between the trimmed V and J ends, which lost 5 bases and 4 bases, there was a span of 12 bases. Here the CDR3 reads CASSGRGGTEAFF. CDR3 in DNA: TGCGCCAGCAGTGGGAGAGGGGGCACTGAAGCTTTCTTT.

The chain couples TRBV11-3 to TRBJ2-7; tentatively, D is TRBD2 (5 bases). This CDR3 region has 13 residues. CDR1 and CDR2 (germline): SGHNT, YENEEA. The V and J ends lost 5 bases and 7 bases respectively, with 15 bases between them. CDR3 sequence (DNA): TGTGCCAGCAGCGACCGGGGTCCGGGTGAGCAGTACTTC. Protein product: CASSDRGPGEQYF.

This chain uses TRBV14 with TRBJ1-2; TRBD1 matches at 8 bases. Germline V gene sequence: CDR1 SGHDN, CDR2 FVKESK. This CDR3 is built from 13 residues. Germline trimming cut 4 bases from V and 6 bases from J; bases unmatched to any gene: 4. The chain's CDR3 is CASSLGQGDGYTF. CDR3 DNA sequence: TGTGCCAGCAGCCTCGGACAGGGAGATGGCTACACCTTC.

V gene TRBV30 combines with J gene TRBJ1-5; D is possibly TRBD1 (5 bases). CDR3 length: 15 amino acids. V was cut by 0 bases and J by 4 bases, with 13 bases left in between. The germline CDR1 and CDR2 sequences are GTSNPN and SVGIG (reference sequence). The CDR3 here is CAWSVQAATNQPQHF. The CDR3 DNA is TGTGCCTGGAGTGTACAGGCCGCAACAAATCAGCCCCAGCATTTT.

The chain recombines TRBV6-4 with TRBJ2-3, with 10 bases fitting TRBD2. J was trimmed by 2 bases and V by 0 bases; bases with no gene match: 2. Per the germline V gene, CDR1 is MRHNA and CDR2 is SNTAGT. CDR3 size: 16 residues. This CDR3 reads CASSDSGTSATDTQYF. CDR3 sequence (DNA): TGTGCCAGCAGTGACTCGGGGACTAGCGCCACAGATACGCAGTATTTT.

The chain joins TRBV7-6 to TRBJ2-5, with 10 bases lining up with TRBD2. Germline CDR1 reads SGHVS; CDR2 reads FNYEAQ. The ends lost 3 bases at V and 4 bases at J; junction bases unmatched: 14. This CDR3 comprises 18 residues. CDR3 nucleotide sequence: TGTGCCAGCAGCTTGGTTAGAGCGGGAGGGCCTCGAAGAGAGACCCAGTACTTC. As protein: CASSLVRAGGPRRETQYF.

The rearrangement uses TRBV7-6 and TRBJ2-7, with TRBD2 as a possible D gene (6 bases). The V end lost 1 base, the J end lost 0 bases, and 7 bases lay between the germline ends. Germline V gives CDR1 SGHVS, CDR2 FNYEAQ. The CDR3 contains 14 residues. CDR3 amino acids: CASSLGDFSYEQYF. The CDR3 nucleotides are TGTGCCAGCAGCTTAGGGGACTTCTCCTACGAGCAGTACTTC.

This clone turned up a few times. The chain has TRBV29-1 and TRBJ1-5, with TRBD1 matching over 7 bases. The V segment lost 6 bases and the J segment 1 base; nucleotides outside the gene matches: 9. CDR3 length equals 15 residues. Germline lookup yields CDR1 SQVTM and CDR2 ANQGSEA. CDR3 residues: CSVAMMTGSNQPQHF. CDR3 DNA sequence: TGCAGCGTCGCAATGATGACAGGGAGCAATCAGCCCCAGCATTTT.

V gene TRBV6-6 combines with J gene TRBJ1-1; D possibly corresponds to TRBD1 (6 bases). The CDR3 sequence is 14 residues long. Germline loops: CDR1 MNHNY, CDR2 SVGAGI (reference sequence). With 6 bases removed from V and 0 bases from J, the gap between germline ends came to 11 bases. The CDR3 reads CASRRDRMNTEAFF. The CDR3 DNA reads TGTGCCAGCAGGAGAGACAGGATGAACACTGAAGCTTTCTTT.

The CDR3 region is CASSPDRAGEKLFF. The CDR3 DNA reads as TGTGCCAGCAGCCCTGACAGGGCTGGGGAAAAACTGTTTTTT. V is TRBV27 and J is TRBJ1-4, with 7 bases lining up with TRBD1. The V and J ends lost 6 bases and 8 bases, in that order; junction bases with no gene match: 9. Germline V lookup: CDR1 MNHEY, CDR2 SMNVEV (reference sequence). The CDR3 is made up of 14 amino acids.

The chain couples TRBV7-2 to TRBJ2-3; 9 nucleotides line up with TRBD1. CDR3 length: 13 residues. J lost 9 bases, V lost 1 base, and 2 bases had no gene match. Germline CDR1 reads SGHTA; CDR2 reads FQGNSA. The CDR3 DNA reads as TGTGCCAGCAGCTTAGACGGGACAGGGACGCAGTATTTT. This codes for CASSLDGTGTQYF.

V usage is TRBV10-3 and J usage is TRBJ2-4, with TRBD2 matching over 7 bases. Germline CDR1 reads ENHRY; CDR2 reads SYGVKD. V lost 6 bases to trimming and J lost 6 bases; unmatched junction nucleotides: 8. The CDR3 loop spans 14 amino acids. The CDR3 loop reads CAIREAGEGNIQYF. CDR3 nucleotide sequence: TGTGCCATCAGAGAGGCGGGAGAGGGAAACATTCAGTACTTC.

The V call is TRBV19, the J call TRBJ1-2, with TRBD1 identical over 9 bases. The junction had 6 bases not matched to a gene; V was cut back by 0 bases and J by 4 bases. CDR3 length equals 16 residues. CDR1 and CDR2 (germline): LNHDA, SQIVND (reference sequence). The CDR3 region is CASSIDPSDRGYGYTF. CDR3 DNA sequence: TGTGCCAGTAGTATAGACCCCTCGGACAGGGGCTATGGCTACACCTTC.

The chain uses TRBV5-1 and TRBJ2-1, with a possible D match to TRBD2 (6 bases). V was clipped by 5 bases and J by 3 bases, with 30 bases between them. The CDR3 runs to 20 residues. CDR1 and CDR2 (germline): SGHRS, YFSETQ. DNA for the CDR3: TGCGCCAGCAGTCCCACTGCTCTAGCGAGCCTCCTTGGGGGCTACAATGAGCAGTTCTTC. This codes for CASSPTALASLLGGYNEQFF.

This clone has only a few counts. The chain recombines TRBV7-2 with TRBJ2-5; a weak D match, TRBD2 (5 bases). Trimming pared 6 bases from V and 7 bases from J, leaving 9 bases between. This CDR3 comprises 11 residues. Germline V gene sequence: CDR1 SGHTA, CDR2 FQGNSA. The CDR3 nucleotides read TGTGCCAGCAGGGACTCTGTGACCCAGTACTTC. Protein sequence: CASRDSVTQYF.

The chain recombines TRBV29-1 with TRBJ2-7; D may be TRBD1 (6 bases). Deletions cut 4 bases from V and 5 bases from J, with 12 bases between. Looked up from germline, CDR1 is SQVTM and CDR2 is ANQGSEA. The CDR3 is 12 amino acids. The CDR3 DNA follows: TGCAGCGTTGCACAGGGTTACGACGAGCAGTACTTC. Translated, it gives CSVAQGYDEQYF.